The source of this TCR beta chain is a study of blood T cell repertoires in COVID-19. This table comes from immunoSEQ multiplex PCR, and its TCRdb copy is limited to in-frame clones, with some not included. Of approximately 200,000 clones in the sample, roughly 81% were seen once. Germline assignment: CDR1 SGHAT and CDR2 FQNNGV. Trimming shortened V by 5 bases and J by 0 bases, and 11 bases separated the two germline ends. CDR3 size: 15 residues. The source is a man in his fifties or sixties who had recovered from COVID-19. Material: peripheral blood. The chain carries TRBV11-2 and TRBJ2-1; D might be TRBD2 (5 bases). This CDR3 reads CASSPTRNSYNEQFF. The CDR3 DNA reads as TGTGCCAGCAGCCCAACTAGAAACTCCTACAATGAGCAGTTCTTC. Drawing the rest from reference TRBV11-2 and TRBJ2-1, the complete variable domain is EAGVAQSPRYKIIEKRQSVAFWCNPISGHATLYWYQQILGQGPKLLIQFQNNGVVDDSQLPKDRFSAERLKGVDSTLKIQPAKLEDSAVYLCASSPTRNSYNEQFFGPGTRLTVL.